This TCR beta chain was found in a study of T and B cells in COVID-19 patients. In the study overall: Nine tenths of the roughly 20 active-infection patients had comorbidities associated with unfavorable COVID-19 outcome.

CDR3 length equals 15 residues. Trimming cost V 5 bases and J 0 bases, with 11 bases left between them. CDR1 and CDR2 from the germline V gene are MNHEY and SVGAGI. From blood, roughly 220-550 ng of genomic DNA served as TRB template. In its sample, this clonotype ranks as medium-sized (0.01 to 0.1%). Its matching antigen is unknown. BIOMED2 TRB-A/B primer pools were used in multiplex TRB PCR. MiXCR was run by TCRdb on the multiplex PCR reads, yielding one entry per CDR3 protein. The sample consists of about 3,300 distinct CDR3 sequences, roughly 21% of them appearing once. The study's findings and limits: At recovery TRB diversity and richness exceeded healthy donors, after highly clonal active COVID-19 repertoires.

The rearrangement links TRBV6-5 to TRBJ1-5, with a weak D call TRBD1 (6 bases). This TCR was recovered from a human donor with active COVID-19. What was sequenced was blood. CDR3 nucleotide sequence: TGTGCCAGCAGTCTCAGGGGTGATAGCAATCAGCCCCAGCATTTT. It yields the protein CASSLRGDSNQPQHF.